The sample holds a few counts of the clone carrying this T cell receptor (beta chain). Antigen specificity is unknown. This entry belongs to a study of cytomegalovirus exposure and HLA in healthy donors. Study as a whole: One earlier analysis, a look at approximately 180 million T cells, found approximately 120 million unique TCR beta sequences.

The PCR contained 60 Vbeta and 13 Jbeta primers. Profiling relied on immunoSEQ multiplex PCR, and the TCRdb table lists in-frame clones only, not all of them. The table has some 170,000 clones, around 85% seen once. Study findings and constraints: Roughly uniform sequencing depth across donors was assumed, possibly incorrectly. It was shown in a later analysis that HLA-associated TCR beta chains were more clonally expanded than other, equally common chains.

This CDR3 has 14 amino acids. Germline V gene lookup returns CDR1 MRHNA and CDR2 SNTAGT. With 2 bases removed from V and 3 bases from J, the gap between germline ends came to 11 bases. The sample consisted of PBMCs. This chain links TRBV6-4 with TRBJ2-7, with D possibly matching TRBD1 (6 bases). The receptor's source is a woman in her 30s in good health and CMV-seronegative. CDR3 in amino acids: CASSDVGTIYEQYF. In DNA form, the CDR3 reads TGTGCCAGCAGTGACGTGGGGACAATCTACGAGCAGTACTTC.